The 14 T cell receptor beta chains below come from one sample, sequenced in a study of cytomegalovirus exposure and HLA in healthy donors. Use of 60 Vbeta and 13 Jbeta primers characterized the PCR. Measured with immunoSEQ multiplex PCR; TCRdb has only the in-frame clones, and not every one. The repertoire has fewer than 100,000 clones, about 80% of them found once; the top ten carry around 0.74%. What was sequenced was PBMCs. Source of these receptors: a woman aged 55-69 years in good health and CMV-seronegative.

The J gene is TRBJ2-4, the V gene TRBV19, with 11 positions matching TRBD1. The junction had 13 bases not matched to a gene; V was cut back by 4 bases and J by 8 bases. CDR1 and CDR2 (germline): LNHDA, SQIVND (reference sequence). CDR3 length: 17 amino acids. As DNA, the CDR3 is TGTGCCAGTAGTAGAAGCGGGACAGGGGGATACTCGGACATTCAGTACTTC. It codes for CASSRSGTGGYSDIQYF.

The rearrangement joins TRBV2 to TRBJ2-3; weak D call: TRBD1 (5 bases). Germline values: CDR1 SNHLY, CDR2 FYNNEI. The V end lost 11 bases, the J end lost 0 bases, and 12 bases lay between the germline ends. The CDR3 is 13 residues long. CDR3 sequence (DNA): TGTGCCTGTGGGGCACATAGCACAGATACGCAGTATTTT. As protein: CACGAHSTDTQYF.

The V call is TRBV5-6, the J call TRBJ1-1, with 9 bases lining up with TRBD1. The germline V gene has CDR1 SGHDT and CDR2 YYEEEE. V was pared by 4 bases and J by 9 bases, with 4 bases of the junction left unmatched. This CDR3 has 12 residues. Here the CDR3 reads CASSPGTGKAFF. The CDR3 nucleotides read TGTGCCAGCAGCCCGGGGACAGGGAAAGCTTTCTTT.

The chain employs TRBV7-2 and TRBJ2-7; D might be TRBD1 (5 bases). V shed 5 bases and J shed 4 bases, with 12 bases lying between them. The germline V gene has CDR1 SGHTA and CDR2 FQGNSA. This CDR3 has 13 residues. The CDR3 loop is CASSTWTNYEQYF. The CDR3 DNA follows: TGTGCCAGCAGCACCTGGACAAATTACGAGCAGTACTTC.

The chain carries TRBV28 and TRBJ2-2; 8 nucleotides align to TRBD2. V shed 6 bases, J shed 5 bases, and the junction held 11 bases outside the gene matches. CDR3 size: 16 residues. Germline V lookup: CDR1 MDHEN, CDR2 SYDVKM. This CDR3 is CASSATSGLGTGELFF. DNA of the CDR3: TGTGCCAGCAGCGCCACTTCGGGACTAGGTACCGGGGAGCTGTTTTTT.

This rearrangement joins TRBV19 to TRBJ2-7; perhaps TRBD1 as D (6 bases). Germline V gene data show CDR1 as LNHDA and CDR2 as SQIVND (reference sequence). The germline V and J ends were trimmed by 6 bases and 3 bases, with 21 bases remaining between them. CDR3 length: 16 residues. CDR3 loop: CASSNQYRVGGYEQYF. The CDR3 DNA follows: TGTGCCAGTAGCAACCAATACAGGGTCGGAGGCTACGAGCAGTACTTC.

This sequence joins TRBV25-1 and TRBJ2-1, with D tentatively TRBD2 (5 bases). The CDR3 extends over 18 amino acids. Germline CDR1 reads MGHDK; CDR2 reads SYGVNS. V shed 0 bases and J shed 0 bases, with 15 bases lying between them. The CDR3 is CASSEYISGFGSYNEQFF. CDR3 in DNA: TGTGCCAGCAGTGAATATATTTCGGGGTTTGGCTCCTACAATGAGCAGTTCTTC.

This clone showed up just a few times. J is TRBJ1-1 and V is TRBV6-5, with TRBD1 as a possible D gene (5 bases). This CDR3 region has 14 residues. Germline V gives CDR1 MNHEY, CDR2 SVGAGI. V dropped 6 bases and J dropped 0 bases, with 11 bases sitting between them. The CDR3 region has the DNA TGTGCCAGCAGGCCGACAGCACTGAACACTGAAGCTTTCTTT. This sequence encodes CASRPTALNTEAFF.

This clone was detected a few times. The V and J genes are TRBV7-9 and TRBJ2-3; TRBD2 is a possible D gene (6 bases). In germline, CDR1 is SEHNR, CDR2 FQNEAQ (reference sequence). This CDR3 contains 15 residues. Trimming took off 9 bases at V and 0 bases at J, with 16 bases between the two ends. For the CDR3, the DNA is TGTGCCAGTCGACTAGGAGTGGGTAGCACAGATACGCAGTATTTT. This translates into CASRLGVGSTDTQYF.

The chain couples TRBV2 to TRBJ1-1; maybe TRBD1 (5 bases). V lost 6 bases to trimming and J lost 1 base, with 9 bases between them. This CDR3 is 13 amino acids long. Germline V gene data show CDR1 as SNHLY and CDR2 as FYNNEI. The CDR3 spells CASRWDWNTEAFF. CDR3 nucleotide sequence: TGTGCCAGCAGGTGGGACTGGAACACTGAAGCTTTCTTT.

This chain links TRBV7-2 with TRBJ2-1; TRBD1 is a possible D gene (5 bases). Trimming removed 0 bases from V and 9 bases from J, with 9 bases in between. The CDR3 is 13 residues long. The germline CDR1 and CDR2 sequences are SGHTA and FQGNSA. The CDR3 region has the DNA TGTGCCAGCAGCTTAGCGGAAGGGGTTGAGCAGTTCTTC. Its translation: CASSLAEGVEQFF. Full variable domain (rest looked up from reference TRBV7-2 and TRBJ2-1): GAGVSQSPSNKVTEKGKDVELRCDPISGHTALYWYRQSLGQGLEFLIYFQGNSAPDKSGLPSDRFSAERTGGSVSTLTIQRTQQEDSAVYLCASSLAEGVEQFFGPGTRLTVL.

In this sample, this clone turned up once. This chain links TRBV7-9 with TRBJ1-2, with D unclear. Germline lookup yields CDR1 SEHNR and CDR2 FQNEAQ (reference sequence). The V and J ends lost 1 base and 7 bases respectively, with 10 bases between them. CDR3 length equals 13 residues. The CDR3 DNA reads as TGTGCCAGCAGCTTAGAGAGAGAGGTTGGCTACACCTTC. It encodes CASSLEREVGYTF.

This chain links TRBV10-3 with TRBJ2-7, with 7 bases identical to TRBD2. Trimming removed 2 bases from V and 2 bases from J; junction bases left unmatched: 9. CDR1 and CDR2 from the germline V gene are ENHRY and SYGVKD. CDR3 length: 16 residues. CDR3 in amino acids: CAISEPGGGLTYEQYF. In DNA, the CDR3 is TGTGCCATCAGTGAGCCGGGCGGGGGATTAACCTACGAGCAGTACTTC.

This chain connects TRBV7-9 to TRBJ2-7; TRBD2 matches at 8 bases. The CDR3 is 15 amino acids. The J segment lost 4 bases and the V segment lost 0 bases, leaving 5 bases of the junction unmatched. From germline, CDR1 is SEHNR and CDR2 FQNEAQ (reference sequence). The CDR3 nucleotides are TGTGCCAGCAGCTTAGCCCGGGGGGGCGATTACGAGCAGTACTTC. Protein product: CASSLARGGDYEQYF.